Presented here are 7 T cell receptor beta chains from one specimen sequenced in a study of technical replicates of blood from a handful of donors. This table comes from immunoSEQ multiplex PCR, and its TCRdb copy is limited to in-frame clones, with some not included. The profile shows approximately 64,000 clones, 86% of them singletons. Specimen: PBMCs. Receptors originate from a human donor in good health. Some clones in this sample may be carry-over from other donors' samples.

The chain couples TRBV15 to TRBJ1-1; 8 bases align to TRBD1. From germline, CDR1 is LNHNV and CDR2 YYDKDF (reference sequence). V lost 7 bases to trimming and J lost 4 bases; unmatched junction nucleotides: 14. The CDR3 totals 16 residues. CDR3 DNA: TGTGCCACCATCCCTGGGCAGGGGGCAGTCGGCACTGAAGCTTTCTTT. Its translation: CATIPGQGAVGTEAFF. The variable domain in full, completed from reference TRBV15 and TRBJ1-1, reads DAMVIQNPRYQVTQFGKPVTLSCSQTLNHNVMYWYQQKSSQAPKLLFHYYDKDFNNEADTPDNFQSRRPNTSFCFLDIRSPGLGDTAMYLCATIPGQGAVGTEAFFGQGTRLTVV.

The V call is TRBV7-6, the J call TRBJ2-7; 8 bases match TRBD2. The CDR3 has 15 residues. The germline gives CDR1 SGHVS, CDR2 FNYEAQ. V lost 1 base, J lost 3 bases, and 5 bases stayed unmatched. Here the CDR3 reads CASSLGSGGSYEQYF. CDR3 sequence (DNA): TGTGCCAGCAGCTTAGGCTCGGGGGGGAGCTACGAGCAGTACTTC. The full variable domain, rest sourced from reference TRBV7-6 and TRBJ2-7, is GAGVSQSPRYKVTKRGQDVALRCDPISGHVSLYWYRQALGQGPEFLTYFNYEAQQDKSGLPNDRFSAERPEGSISTLTIQRTEQRDSAMYRCASSLGSGGSYEQYFGPGTRLTVT.

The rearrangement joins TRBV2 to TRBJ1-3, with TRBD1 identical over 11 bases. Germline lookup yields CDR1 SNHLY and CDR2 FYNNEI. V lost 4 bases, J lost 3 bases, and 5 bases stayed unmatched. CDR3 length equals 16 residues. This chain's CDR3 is CASSVAGTGGGNTIYF. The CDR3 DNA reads TGTGCCAGCAGTGTAGCCGGGACAGGGGGTGGAAACACCATATATTTT.

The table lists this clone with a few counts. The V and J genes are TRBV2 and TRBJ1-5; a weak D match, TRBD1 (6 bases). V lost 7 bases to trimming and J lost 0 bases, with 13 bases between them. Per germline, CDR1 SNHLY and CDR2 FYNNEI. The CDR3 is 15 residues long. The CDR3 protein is CASKGTPNSNQPQHF. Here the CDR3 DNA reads TGTGCCAGCAAGGGGACACCGAATAGCAATCAGCCCCAGCATTTT.

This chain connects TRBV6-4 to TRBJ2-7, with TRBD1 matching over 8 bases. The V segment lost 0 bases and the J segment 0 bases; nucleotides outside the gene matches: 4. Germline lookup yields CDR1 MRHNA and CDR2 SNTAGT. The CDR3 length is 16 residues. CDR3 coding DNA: TGTGCCAGCAGTGACTCCGACAGGGGCCTCTCCTACGAGCAGTACTTC. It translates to CASSDSDRGLSYEQYF.

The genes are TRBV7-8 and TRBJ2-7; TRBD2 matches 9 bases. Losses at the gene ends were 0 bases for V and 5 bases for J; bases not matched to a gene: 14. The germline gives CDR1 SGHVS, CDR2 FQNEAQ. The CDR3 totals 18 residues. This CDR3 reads CASSLAGGGRAVRNEQYF. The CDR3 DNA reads TGTGCCAGCAGCTTAGCGGGGGGCGGGAGGGCCGTAAGAAACGAGCAGTACTTC. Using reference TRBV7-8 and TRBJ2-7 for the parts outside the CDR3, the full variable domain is GAGVSQSPRYKVAKRGQDVALRCDPISGHVSLFWYQQALGQGPEFLTYFQNEAQLDKSGLPSDRFFAERPEGSVSTLKIQRTQQEDSAVYLCASSLAGGGRAVRNEQYFGPGTRLTVT.

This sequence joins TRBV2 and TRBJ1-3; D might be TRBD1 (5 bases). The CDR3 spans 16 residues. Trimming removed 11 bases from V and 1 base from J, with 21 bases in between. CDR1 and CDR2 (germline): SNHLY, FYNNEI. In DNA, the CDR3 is TGTGCCGACCTTTTCGGGGGGTACCTTTCTGGAAACACCATATATTTT. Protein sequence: CADLFGGYLSGNTIYF.